The entry below gives a single TCR beta chain sequence along with its context. TCRdb keeps only in-frame clones here, not all; method: immunoSEQ multiplex PCR. The repertoire consists of roughly 73,000 clones, with roughly 84% occurring once and the leading ten covering approximately 2%. V dropped 0 bases and J dropped 1; count of bases not matched to a gene: 5. CDR1 and CDR2 from the germline V gene are SGHTS and YDEGEE. The CDR3 loop spans 16 amino acids. The sample is drawn from a study of OX40 agonist ivuxolimab in advanced cancers. At the level of the study: Each dose-escalation patient presented with hepatocellular carcinoma, melanoma, renal cell or head and neck cancer. Partial responses occurred in Three dose-escalation patients, one with hepatocellular carcinoma and two with cutaneous melanoma.

The genes are TRBV5-8 and TRBJ2-5; 8 bases are a match to TRBD2. The source of this sequence is an adult with an advanced solid tumor such as melanoma, head and neck, liver or kidney cancer. The material was CD4+ or CD8+ T cells sorted from blood, obtained in a trial of the OX40 agonist ivuxolimab. The DNA for the CDR3 is TGTGCCAGCAGCTTGGGAGCGGGAGTGAGCCAAGAGACCCAGTACTTC. Translation: CASSLGAGVSQETQYF.